The next 19 T cell receptor beta chains were all read from a single sample in a study of naive and memory T cell subsets. The antigens these receptors bind are not known. Study findings and constraints: A few larger clonotypes appeared in naive repertoires, especially CD8, possibly memory cells re-expressing CD45RA.

Two oligonucleotides, mixed equimolar, formed the beta constant-region primer covering TRBC1 and TRBC2. Nested alpha and beta constant-region primers with the SP2 primer drove four PCR rounds on ligated cDNA. TCRdb called the UMI-ligation and nested PCR reads again in MiXCR, with one record for every CDR3 protein. This table has around 140,000 distinct CDR3 sequences, approximately 20% appearing once. The sequenced sample consisted of naive CD8+ T cells from blood. The receptors come from a human donor in good health.

The chain carries TRBV7-8 and TRBJ2-7; D is undetermined. Looked up from germline, CDR1 is SGHVS and CDR2 is FQNEAQ. The V gene lost 5 bases and the J gene lost 5 bases, with 13 bases spanning the gap. CDR3 length: 13 amino acids. The CDR3 nucleotides read TGTGCCAGCAGCCTCCCCTACCGGGACGAGCAGTACTTC. It is translated as CASSLPYRDEQYF.

V usage is TRBV9 and J usage is TRBJ2-7; 7 bases fit TRBD2. Germline V lookup: CDR1 SGDLS, CDR2 YYNGEE. The CDR3 totals 16 residues. After removal of 0 bases from V and 2 bases from J, the junction contained 8 bases not matched to a gene. This CDR3 reads CASSVEGGGTTYEQYF. CDR3 nucleotides: TGTGCCAGCAGCGTAGAGGGCGGGGGAACGACCTACGAGCAGTACTTC.

This clonotype was seen a few times. The genes are TRBV15 and TRBJ2-3; 9 bases map to TRBD1. The CDR3 totals 14 residues. Germline lookup yields CDR1 LNHNV and CDR2 YYDKDF (reference sequence). Unmatched junction bases numbered 3, after V lost 1 base and J lost 7 bases. CDR3 DNA sequence: TGTGCCACCAGCAGAGGACAGGGGGGTCATACGCAGTATTTT. It translates to CATSRGQGGHTQYF.

The J gene is TRBJ2-7, the V gene TRBV7-9; 8 nucleotides line up with TRBD1. V gave up 5 bases and J gave up 6 bases; unmatched junction bases: 15. Germline assignment: CDR1 SEHNR and CDR2 FQNEAQ (reference sequence). The CDR3 has 16 residues. Here the CDR3 DNA reads TGTGCCAGCAGCCCAACCTTGACAGGGGAGAACGCCGAGCAGTACTTC. Amino acids: CASSPTLTGENAEQYF.

V gene TRBV20-1 combines with J gene TRBJ2-1; D is possibly TRBD2 (6 bases). CDR1 and CDR2 from the germline V gene are DFQATT and SNEGSKA (reference sequence). Trimming took off 4 bases at V and 9 bases at J, with 13 bases between the two ends. The CDR3 sequence is 12 residues long. CDR3 residues: CSAIETSPEQFF. CDR3 nucleotide sequence: TGCAGTGCTATTGAGACTAGTCCTGAGCAGTTCTTC.

This clonotype was detected a few times. This chain uses TRBV7-2 with TRBJ2-3; D ambiguous. V shed 5 bases and J shed 2 bases, with 14 bases lying between them. The CDR3 runs 15 residues. In germline, CDR1 is SGHTA, CDR2 FQGNSA. This chain's CDR3 is CASSRSERDTDTQYF. In nucleotides, the CDR3 is TGTGCCAGCAGCCGTTCCGAACGTGACACAGATACGCAGTATTTT.

This clonotype was counted a few times. DNA for the CDR3: TGTGCCAGCAGCGGCCCTCGGGGTGGCTACACCTTC. This sequence encodes CASSGPRGGYTF. The chain links TRBV11-2 to TRBJ1-2, with D hard to call. Trimming stripped 5 bases from V and 7 bases from J, with 11 bases between. The CDR3 runs to 12 residues. Germline CDR1 SGHAT, CDR2 FQNNGV. The full variable domain, its missing parts supplied by reference TRBV11-2 and TRBJ1-2, is EAGVAQSPRYKIIEKRQSVAFWCNPISGHATLYWYQQILGQGPKLLIQFQNNGVVDDSQLPKDRFSAERLKGVDSTLKIQPAKLEDSAVYLCASSGPRGGYTFGSGTRLTVV.

This rearrangement joins TRBV20-1 to TRBJ1-5, with TRBD1 as a possible D gene (6 bases). Between the trimmed V and J ends, which lost 5 bases and 5 bases, there was a span of 19 bases. Germline V gene data show CDR1 as DFQATT and CDR2 as SNEGSKA (reference sequence). The CDR3 extends over 15 amino acids. The CDR3 loop is CSASAEGTRYQPQHF. In DNA, the CDR3 is TGCAGTGCTTCGGCCGAAGGGACACGTTATCAGCCCCAGCATTTT.

J is TRBJ2-2 and V is TRBV4-2; unclear D gene. V lost 1 base to trimming and J lost 6 bases, with 12 bases between them. The CDR3 spans 15 residues. Germline assignment: CDR1 LGHNA and CDR2 YNFKEQ. The CDR3 spells CASSQGDFGAGELFF. CDR3 DNA sequence: TGTGCCAGCAGCCAAGGGGATTTTGGGGCCGGGGAGCTGTTTTTT.

This clonotype showed up just a few times. The rearrangement joins TRBV4-1 to TRBJ2-2; no clear D gene. The CDR3 totals 14 residues. Trimming removed 6 bases from V and 1 base from J, with 9 bases in between. CDR1 and CDR2 from the germline V gene are MGHRA and YSYEKL. For the CDR3, the DNA is TGCGCCAGCAGAACCCGCCTGAACACCGGGGAGCTGTTTTTT. As protein: CASRTRLNTGELFF.

This clonotype was seen a single time. J is TRBJ1-1 and V is TRBV5-4, with D uncertain. CDR1 is SGHNT and CDR2 is YYREEE in the germline V gene (reference sequence). The CDR3 is 14 residues long. V lost 3 bases to trimming and J lost 1 base, with 10 bases between them. CDR3 DNA sequence: TGTGCCAGCAGCTCAGGCGCGGGGAACACTGAAGCTTTCTTT. It is translated as CASSSGAGNTEAFF.

The CDR3 DNA follows: TGTGCCAGCAGCTTGCGCGGGGGCGGTCGAATGAACACTGAAGCTTTCTTT. Protein product: CASSLRGGGRMNTEAFF. The chain recombines TRBV7-8 with TRBJ1-1; D possibly corresponds to TRBD1 (6 bases). Germline CDR1 reads SGHVS; CDR2 reads FQNEAQ. This CDR3 comprises 17 residues. Trimming pared 3 bases from V and 0 bases from J, leaving 17 bases between.

This clonotype was seen more than once but under ten times. This chain uses TRBV12-3 or TRBV12-4 with TRBJ1-1; TRBD1 agrees at 7 bases. The CDR3 has 15 amino acids. Trimming cost V 5 bases and J 1 base; bases outside gene matches: 7. The CDR3 DNA reads TGTGCCAGCAGTACGACAGGGTTGGGGAACACTGAAGCTTTCTTT. It specifies CASSTTGLGNTEAFF.

This clonotype has only a few counts. The chain joins TRBV25-1 to TRBJ1-5; TRBD1 might be the D (5 bases). The CDR3 is made up of 14 amino acids. V was shortened by 2 bases and J by 0 bases, with 5 bases between the two germline ends. CDR1 is MGHDK, CDR2 SYGVNS, per germline. The CDR3 DNA follows: TGTGCCAGCAGTGAAACAGGTAGCAATCAGCCCCAGCATTTT. Residues: CASSETGSNQPQHF.

The CDR3 coding sequence is TGTGCCAGCAGCCCTGGACACCTCGTCTATGGCTACACCTTC. Translation: CASSPGHLVYGYTF. J is TRBJ1-2 and V is TRBV3-1, with a weak D call TRBD1 (5 bases). CDR3 length: 14 amino acids. Germline CDR1 and CDR2: LGHDT and YNNKEL (reference sequence). V was clipped by 4 bases and J by 4 bases, with 13 bases between them.

The chain couples TRBV5-1 to TRBJ1-2; no reliable D call. V lost 3 bases and J lost 0, with 9 bases in between. The CDR3 runs to 14 residues. CDR1 and CDR2 from the germline V gene are SGHRS and YFSETQ. The DNA for the CDR3 is TGCGCCAGCAGCTCAGACGGATCTAACTATGGCTACACCTTC. Translated, it gives CASSSDGSNYGYTF.

CDR3 coding DNA: TGTGCCAGCAGTTTGGTACAGGGGGTTGATGAGCAGTTCTTC. Protein sequence: CASSLVQGVDEQFF. The chain combines TRBV27 with TRBJ2-1, with 8 positions matching TRBD1. The CDR3 covers 14 residues. J gave up 8 bases and V 3 bases, and 6 bases lay outside the gene matches. Germline CDR1 is MNHEY and CDR2 is SMNVEV (reference sequence).

V usage is TRBV20-1 and J usage is TRBJ2-7; D is uncertain. The CDR3 has 12 amino acids. The germline gives CDR1 DFQATT, CDR2 SNEGSKA (reference sequence). Trimming stripped 6 bases from V and 2 bases from J, with 11 bases between. The CDR3: CSARSETYEQYF. The CDR3 DNA reads TGCAGTGCCAGGAGCGAAACCTACGAGCAGTACTTC.

The chain couples TRBV28 to TRBJ2-7; D assignment may be TRBD1 or TRBD2 (5 bases each). Germline values: CDR1 MDHEN, CDR2 SYDVKM. V was shortened by 9 bases and J by 1 base, with 19 bases between the two germline ends. The CDR3 covers 15 residues. CDR3: CASWRPGTESYEQYF. CDR3 DNA sequence: TGTGCCAGTTGGCGTCCCGGGACGGAATCCTACGAGCAGTACTTC.